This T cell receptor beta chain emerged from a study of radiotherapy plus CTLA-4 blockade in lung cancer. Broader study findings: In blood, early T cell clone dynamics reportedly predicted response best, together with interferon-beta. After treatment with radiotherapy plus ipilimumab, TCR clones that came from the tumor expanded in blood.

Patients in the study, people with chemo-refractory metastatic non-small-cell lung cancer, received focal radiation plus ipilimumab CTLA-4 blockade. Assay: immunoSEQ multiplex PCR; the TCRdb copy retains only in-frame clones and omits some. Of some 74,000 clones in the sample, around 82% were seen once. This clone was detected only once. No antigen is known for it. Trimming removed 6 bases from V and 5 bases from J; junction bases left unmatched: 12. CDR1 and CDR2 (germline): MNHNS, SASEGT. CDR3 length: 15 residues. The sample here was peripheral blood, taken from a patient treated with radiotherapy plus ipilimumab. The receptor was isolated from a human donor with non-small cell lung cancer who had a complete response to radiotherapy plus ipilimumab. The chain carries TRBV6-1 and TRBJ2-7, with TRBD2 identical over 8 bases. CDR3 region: CASRSSQRGMNEQYF. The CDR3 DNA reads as TGTGCCAGCAGGTCCTCCCAGCGGGGGATGAACGAGCAGTACTTC.